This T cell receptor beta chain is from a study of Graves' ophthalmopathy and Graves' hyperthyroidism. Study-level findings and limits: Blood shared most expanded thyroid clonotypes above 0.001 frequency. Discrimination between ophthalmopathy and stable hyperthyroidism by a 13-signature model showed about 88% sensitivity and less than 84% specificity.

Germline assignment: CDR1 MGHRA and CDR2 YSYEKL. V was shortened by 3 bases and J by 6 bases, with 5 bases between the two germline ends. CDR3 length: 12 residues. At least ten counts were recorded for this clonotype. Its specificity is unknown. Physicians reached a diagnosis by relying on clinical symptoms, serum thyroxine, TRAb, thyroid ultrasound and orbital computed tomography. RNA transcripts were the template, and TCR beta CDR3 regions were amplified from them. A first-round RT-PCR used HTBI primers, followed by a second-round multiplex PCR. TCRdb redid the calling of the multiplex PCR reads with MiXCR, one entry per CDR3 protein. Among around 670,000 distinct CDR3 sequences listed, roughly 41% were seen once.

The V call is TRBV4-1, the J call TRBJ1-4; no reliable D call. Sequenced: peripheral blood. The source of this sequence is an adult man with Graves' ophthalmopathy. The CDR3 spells CASSQNDEKLFF. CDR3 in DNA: TGCGCCAGCAGCCAGAACGATGAAAAACTGTTTTTT.